This T cell receptor beta chain derives from a study of naive and memory T cell subsets. A UMI-containing oligonucleotide was joined by 3' ligation to the TCR cDNA template. Germline V CDR1 and CDR2: SEHNR, FQNEAQ (reference sequence). The V and J ends lost 0 bases and 8 bases respectively, with 10 bases between them. The CDR3 totals 13 residues. This clonotype appeared many times. Four PCR rounds used nested alpha and beta constant region primers plus the SP2 primer. TCRdb ran MiXCR on the 5' RACE reads and lists one entry per CDR3 protein. The sample lists about 48,000 distinct CDR3 sequences; about 4.5% were seen once.

This clonotype originated in a female donor in good health. The genes are TRBV7-9 and TRBJ1-2; a weak D match, TRBD1 (5 bases). Written as DNA, the CDR3 is TGTGCCAGCAGCTTAGCCCAGGGTTGGGGCTACACCTTC. Its protein product is CASSLAQGWGYTF.